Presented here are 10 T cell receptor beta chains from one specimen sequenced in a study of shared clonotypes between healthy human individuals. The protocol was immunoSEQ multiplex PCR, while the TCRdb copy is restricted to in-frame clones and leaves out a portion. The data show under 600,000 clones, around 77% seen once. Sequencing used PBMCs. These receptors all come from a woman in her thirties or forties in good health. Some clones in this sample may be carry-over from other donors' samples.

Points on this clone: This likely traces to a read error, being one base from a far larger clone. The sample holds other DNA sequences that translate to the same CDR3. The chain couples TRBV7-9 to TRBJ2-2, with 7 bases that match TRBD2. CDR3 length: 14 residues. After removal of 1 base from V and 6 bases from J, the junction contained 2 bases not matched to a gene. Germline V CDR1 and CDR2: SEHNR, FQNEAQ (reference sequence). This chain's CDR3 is CASSLGLAAGELFF. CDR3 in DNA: TGTGCCAGCAGCTTAGGTCTAGCGGCCGGGGAGCTGTTTTTT.

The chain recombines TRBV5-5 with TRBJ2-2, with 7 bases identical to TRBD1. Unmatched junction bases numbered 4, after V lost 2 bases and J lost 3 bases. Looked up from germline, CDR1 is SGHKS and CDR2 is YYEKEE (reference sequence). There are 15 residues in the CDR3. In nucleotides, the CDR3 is TGTGCCAGCAGCTTACAGGGGACATACACCGGGGAGCTGTTTTTT. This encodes CASSLQGTYTGELFF.

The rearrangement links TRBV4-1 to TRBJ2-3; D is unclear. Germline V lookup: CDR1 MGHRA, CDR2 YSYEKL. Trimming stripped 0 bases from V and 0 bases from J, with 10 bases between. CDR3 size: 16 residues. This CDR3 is CASSQEASSSTDTQYF. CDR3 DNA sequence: TGCGCCAGCAGCCAAGAGGCTAGTTCTAGCACAGATACGCAGTATTTT.

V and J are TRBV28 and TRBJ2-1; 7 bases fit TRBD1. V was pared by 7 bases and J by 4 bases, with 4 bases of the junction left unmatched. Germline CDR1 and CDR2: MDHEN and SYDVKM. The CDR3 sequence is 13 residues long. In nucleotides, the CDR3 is TGTGCCAGCATGGGACAGTCGTACAATGAGCAGTTCTTC. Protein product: CASMGQSYNEQFF.

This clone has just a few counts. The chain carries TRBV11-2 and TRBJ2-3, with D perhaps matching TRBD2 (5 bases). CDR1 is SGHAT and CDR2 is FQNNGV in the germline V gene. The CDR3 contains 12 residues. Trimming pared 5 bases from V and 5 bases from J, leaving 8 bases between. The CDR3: CASSGSGDTQYF. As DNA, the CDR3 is TGTGCCAGCAGCGGGAGCGGAGATACGCAGTATTTT.

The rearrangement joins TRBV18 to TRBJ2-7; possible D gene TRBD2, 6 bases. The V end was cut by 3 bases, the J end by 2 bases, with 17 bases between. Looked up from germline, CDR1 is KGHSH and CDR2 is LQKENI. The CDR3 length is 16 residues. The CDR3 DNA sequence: TGTGCCAGCTCACCTACCCGGTCCGGGACTGCCTACGAGCAGTACTTC. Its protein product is CASSPTRSGTAYEQYF.

In DNA, the CDR3 is TGTGCCAGCGGGGGCAGCCGCGGAGGCGCTGAAGCTTTCTTT. This codes for CASGGSRGGAEAFF. The chain links TRBV6-1 to TRBJ1-1; D is perhaps TRBD1 (6 bases). Looked up from germline, CDR1 is MNHNS and CDR2 is SASEGT. CDR3 length: 14 amino acids. V lost 8 bases and J 6 bases, leaving 19 bases between the germline ends.

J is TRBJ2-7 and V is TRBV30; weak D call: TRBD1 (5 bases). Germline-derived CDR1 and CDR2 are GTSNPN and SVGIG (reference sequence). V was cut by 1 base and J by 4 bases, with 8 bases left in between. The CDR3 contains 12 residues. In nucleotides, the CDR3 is TGTGCCTGGAGTGCAGGGTGGTACGAGCAGTACTTC. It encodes CAWSAGWYEQYF.

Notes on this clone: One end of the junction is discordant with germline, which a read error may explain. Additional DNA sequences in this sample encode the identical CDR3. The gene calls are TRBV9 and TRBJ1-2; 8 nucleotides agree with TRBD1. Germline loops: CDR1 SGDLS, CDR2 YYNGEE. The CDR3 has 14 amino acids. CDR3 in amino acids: CASSATGANYGYTF. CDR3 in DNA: TGTGCCAGCAGCGCGACAGGGGCTAACTATGGCTACACCTTT.

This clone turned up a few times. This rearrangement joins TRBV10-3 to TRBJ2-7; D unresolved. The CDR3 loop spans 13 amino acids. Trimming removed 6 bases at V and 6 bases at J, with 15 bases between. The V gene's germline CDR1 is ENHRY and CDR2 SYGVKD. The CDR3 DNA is TGTGCCATCAGCTCAGAACCCTTGACCGAGCAGTACTTC. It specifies CAISSEPLTEQYF.